Described below is a single TCR beta chain sequence and its context. This clone was detected once. There is no known antigen for this receptor. Base qualities are missing; no much larger clone stands one base away. The receptor library was made with the immunoSEQ multiplex PCR assay. The paper's processing steps were these. A statistical classification framework was built to diagnose cytomegalovirus status from the catalog of TCR beta chain sequences. TCRdb limited this immuneACCESS table to in-frame rearrangements with V and J called. A share of clones is missing; checked studies link under half to unresolved V genes, and the rest is unexplained. V and J calls and clone size follow that table, whereas D and trimming were derived from the DNA. In all, the sample holds about 220,000 clones, and approximately 86% of those were seen once. 2.9% of the sample is taken by the ten largest. The donors belonged to the validation cohort of over a hundred subjects, which was separate from the approximately 610-subject first cohort.

This entry belongs to a study of cytomegalovirus exposure and HLA in healthy donors (dated by TCRdb to 2016 to 2017). For the study in its entirety: According to a later analysis, one platform produced both the 100 to 150 validation repertoires and the roughly 640 repertoires of the first cohort. The aim of the study was to test whether cataloging public T cell receptors could identify signatures of past pathogen exposure. Along with the roughly 700-subject first cohort, a separate validation cohort of 120 different subjects was used. To predict cytomegalovirus infection status, the study combined high-throughput TCR immunosequencing, statistical association of individual TCRs with disease status, and machine learning. What the work shows at the level of the full study, not this receptor alone: The authors suggested that the approach could potentially be extended to other disease states and immunological phenotypes. In the study, about 150 TCR beta chains were listed as associated with cytomegalovirus. The classifier was reported to diagnose cytomegalovirus status with high specificity and sensitivity in both the original and validation cohorts. The validation cohort had no HLA typing available for a later analysis, so co-occurrence within that cohort was assessed over all 110 or so repertoires. While some public TCRs were present in many individuals, most TCR sequences turned up only very rarely across donors. Of the cluster scores, 94% were above 0 in a later analysis, which found that TCRs clustered in the first cohort also tended to co-occur in the 95 to 150 validation repertoires. In vitro tests confirmed that a few of the cytomegalovirus-associated TCR beta chains recognize cytomegalovirus antigens.

There are 14 amino acids in the CDR3, from cysteine to phenylalanine inclusive. The CDR3 DNA has 42 bases and is translated from base 1. For this chain, trimming is 3 bases at the V end and 4 bases at the J end, and the number of junction bases without a gene match is 3. CDR1 and CDR2 were assigned from the germline V gene as MNHNS and SASEGT. Recombination joined TRBV6-1 with TRBJ2-7, and TRBD2 aligns with 10 junction nucleotides. This receptor was obtained from a woman aged 18-29 years in good health and CMV-seronegative. The sequenced sample consisted of PBMCs. The nucleotides are TGTGCCAGCAGTGAGGGACTAGCGATATACGAGCAGTACTTC. Its amino acids are CASSEGLAIYEQYF.